The 21 T cell receptor beta chains listed next were all sequenced from one sample in a study of T cells in severe cutaneous drug reactions. Libraries were made by iRepertoire multiplex PCR with TCR subtype-specific primers for bulk and single-cell sequencing. TCRdb re-called the multiplex PCR reads and catalogs CDR3 proteins one per entry, DNA excluded. With 9,500 to 13,000 distinct CDR3 sequences in the sample, the ten largest clones hold about a fifth. Carbamazepine had induced Stevens-Johnson syndrome or toxic epidermal necrolysis in the sequenced donors. Sample: cells from a skin blister. The receptor set was obtained from a human donor with Stevens-Johnson syndrome, a severe cutaneous drug reaction.

The chain links TRBV20-1 to TRBJ2-6; TCRdb proposes TRBD1, but this gene call is untestable without DNA. CDR3 length: 14 amino acids. Germline V lookup: CDR1 DFQATT, CDR2 SNEGSKA (reference sequence). CDR3 sequence: CSAIKGYGANVLTF.

This clonotype is identified as medium-sized from frequency. V and J are TRBV27 and TRBJ2-7. CDR1 is MNHEY and CDR2 is SMNVEV in the germline V gene (reference sequence). This CDR3 comprises 15 residues. CDR3 residues: CASSLSMGWSYEQYF.

This clonotype shows up as medium-sized by frequency. The chain employs TRBV20-1 and TRBJ1-2; TCRdb's D gene call, TRBD1, goes unchecked for lack of DNA. This CDR3 region has 12 residues. The germline V gene encodes CDR1 DFQATT and CDR2 SNEGSKA (reference sequence). This CDR3 reads CSATQGARGYTF.

This chain joins TRBV29-1 and TRBJ2-5. This CDR3 has 14 amino acids. CDR1 and CDR2 (germline): SQVTM, ANQGSEA. Here the CDR3 reads CSVGSFSSQETQYF.

The chain links TRBV29-1 to TRBJ2-1; lacking DNA, the TRBD1 call made by TCRdb goes unchecked. Germline CDR1 SQVTM, CDR2 ANQGSEA. The CDR3 extends over 15 amino acids. The CDR3 here is CSAIHLGTRSSEQFF.

This chain links TRBV29-1 with TRBJ1-1. The CDR3 loop spans 13 amino acids. CDR1 SQVTM and CDR2 ANQGSEA come from the germline V gene. The CDR3 here is CSAAGWADTEAFF.

The chain joins TRBV29-1 to TRBJ2-3; absent DNA, TCRdb's TRBD1 call cannot be checked. The CDR3 length is 15 residues. Germline loops: CDR1 SQVTM, CDR2 ANQGSEA. The CDR3 spells CSVQRDSSSTDTQYF.

This clonotype is classed as medium-sized (0.01 to 0.1%) by frequency. The chain uses TRBV20-1 and TRBJ2-5. CDR3 length equals 15 residues. The germline gives CDR1 DFQATT, CDR2 SNEGSKA (reference sequence). The chain's CDR3 is CSARETAAAAETQYF.

The chain combines TRBV29-1 with TRBJ2-3; as DNA is missing, the TRBD1 call by TCRdb cannot be tested. The CDR3 totals 13 residues. Germline V lookup: CDR1 SQVTM, CDR2 ANQGSEA. CDR3 in amino acids: CSVTGIGTDTQYF.

This sequence joins TRBV29-1 and TRBJ2-7; checking the TCRdb D call of TRBD2 is not possible without DNA. This CDR3 comprises 14 residues. The V gene's germline CDR1 is SQVTM and CDR2 ANQGSEA. The chain's CDR3 is CSVEGPLAGYEQYF.

The chain joins TRBV29-1 to TRBJ2-7. The CDR3 runs 13 residues. CDR1 and CDR2 from the germline V gene are SQVTM and ANQGSEA. The chain's CDR3 is CSVGEGLTYEQYF.

According to its frequency, this clonotype is medium-sized. This chain uses TRBV27 with TRBJ2-1; the TRBD1 assignment by TCRdb is unverifiable without DNA. There are 13 residues in the CDR3. Germline CDR1 and CDR2: MNHEY and SMNVEV (reference sequence). Here the CDR3 reads CASSLLTGYEQFF.

The chain employs TRBV29-1 and TRBJ2-7; TCRdb lists TRBD2, though no DNA is available to test this call. The CDR3 has 16 residues. Germline CDR1 SQVTM, CDR2 ANQGSEA. CDR3 amino acids: CSVEIEWTSGSGEQYF.

The chain employs TRBV29-1 and TRBJ1-1; TCRdb picks TRBD1, but there is no DNA to check that call. Per the germline V gene, CDR1 is SQVTM and CDR2 is ANQGSEA. The CDR3 length is 16 residues. The CDR3 sequence: CGVEDLRGGVGAEAFF.

The chain recombines TRBV20-1 with TRBJ2-1; TCRdb's D call, TRBD2, is unchecked because there is no DNA. The CDR3 is 20 residues long. From germline, CDR1 is DFQATT and CDR2 SNEGSKA (reference sequence). This CDR3 reads CSAIAYGGTSGSLVYNEQFF.

In terms of frequency, this clonotype is large. The J gene is TRBJ2-7, the V gene TRBV27; as DNA is missing, the TRBD1 call by TCRdb cannot be tested. This CDR3 contains 13 residues. CDR1 is MNHEY and CDR2 is SMNVEV in the germline V gene (reference sequence). CDR3: CASRGQGRHEQYF.

The chain couples TRBV29-1 to TRBJ2-1. The CDR3 is 14 residues long. Germline loops: CDR1 SQVTM, CDR2 ANQGSEA. This CDR3 reads CSVKASHPYNEQFF.

The CDR3: CSARKAGRGYSNQPQHF. The chain uses TRBV20-1 and TRBJ1-5; there is no DNA to check the TCRdb D call of TRBD1. Germline lookup yields CDR1 DFQATT and CDR2 SNEGSKA (reference sequence). The CDR3 is made up of 17 amino acids.

The chain is built from TRBV20-1 and TRBJ2-1; TCRdb calls TRBD2, which cannot be checked without DNA. The CDR3 has 16 amino acids. From germline, CDR1 is DFQATT and CDR2 SNEGSKA (reference sequence). The CDR3 spells CSARDYEGGNYNEQFF.

V gene TRBV29-1 combines with J gene TRBJ2-7; the D call from TCRdb, TRBD2, cannot be confirmed without DNA. Looked up from germline, CDR1 is SQVTM and CDR2 is ANQGSEA. The CDR3 totals 14 residues. CDR3 region: CSVGVAGVSYEQYF.

The chain joins TRBV29-1 to TRBJ1-5. The CDR3 contains 13 residues. Per the germline V gene, CDR1 is SQVTM and CDR2 is ANQGSEA. CDR3 sequence reads: CSVYSTQDSSQHF.